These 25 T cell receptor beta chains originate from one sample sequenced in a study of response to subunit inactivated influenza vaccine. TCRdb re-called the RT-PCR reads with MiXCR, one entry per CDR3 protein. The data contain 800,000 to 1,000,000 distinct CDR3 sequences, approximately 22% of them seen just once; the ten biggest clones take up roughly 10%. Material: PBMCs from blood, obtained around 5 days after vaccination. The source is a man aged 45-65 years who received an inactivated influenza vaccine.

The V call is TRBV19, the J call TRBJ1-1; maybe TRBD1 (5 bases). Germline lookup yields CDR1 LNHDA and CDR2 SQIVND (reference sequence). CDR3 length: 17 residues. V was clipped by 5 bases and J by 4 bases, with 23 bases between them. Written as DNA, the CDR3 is TGTGCCAGTAGTCTCTACTACACCGGGGCGGGGGGCACTGAAGCTTTCTTT. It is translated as CASSLYYTGAGGTEAFF.

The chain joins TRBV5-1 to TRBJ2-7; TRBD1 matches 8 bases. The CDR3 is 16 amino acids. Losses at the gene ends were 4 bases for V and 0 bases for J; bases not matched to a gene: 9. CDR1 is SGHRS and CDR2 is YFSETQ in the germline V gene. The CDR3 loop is CASSATGGSFSYEQYF. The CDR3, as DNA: TGCGCCAGCAGCGCCACAGGGGGTTCCTTCTCCTACGAGCAGTACTTC.

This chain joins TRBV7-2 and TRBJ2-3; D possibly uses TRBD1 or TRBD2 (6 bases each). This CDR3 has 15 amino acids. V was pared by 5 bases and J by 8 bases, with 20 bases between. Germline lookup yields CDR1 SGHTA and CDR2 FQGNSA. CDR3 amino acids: CASSPGGHFGGTQYF. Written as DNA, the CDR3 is TGTGCCAGCAGCCCCGGGGGACACTTCGGCGGTACGCAGTATTTT.

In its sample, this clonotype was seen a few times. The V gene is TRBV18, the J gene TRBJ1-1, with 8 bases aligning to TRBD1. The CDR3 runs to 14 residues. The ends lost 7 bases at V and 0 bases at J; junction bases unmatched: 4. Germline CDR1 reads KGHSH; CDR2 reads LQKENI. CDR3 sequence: CASYRTGLNTEAFF. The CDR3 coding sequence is TGTGCCAGCTACCGGACAGGGCTGAACACTGAAGCTTTCTTT.

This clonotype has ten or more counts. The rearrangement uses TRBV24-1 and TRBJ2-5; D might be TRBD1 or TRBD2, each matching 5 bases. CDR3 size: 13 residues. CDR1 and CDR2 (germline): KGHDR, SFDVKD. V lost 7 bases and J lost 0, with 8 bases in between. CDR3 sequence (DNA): TGTGCCACCAGGGGACGGAACCAAGAGACCCAGTACTTC. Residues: CATRGRNQETQYF.

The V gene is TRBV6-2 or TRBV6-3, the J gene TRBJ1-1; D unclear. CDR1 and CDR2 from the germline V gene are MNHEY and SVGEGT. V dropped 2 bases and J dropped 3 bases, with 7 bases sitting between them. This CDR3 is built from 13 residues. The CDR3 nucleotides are TGTGCCAGCAGTTACGGGAGGGACACTGAAGCTTTCTTT. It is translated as CASSYGRDTEAFF.

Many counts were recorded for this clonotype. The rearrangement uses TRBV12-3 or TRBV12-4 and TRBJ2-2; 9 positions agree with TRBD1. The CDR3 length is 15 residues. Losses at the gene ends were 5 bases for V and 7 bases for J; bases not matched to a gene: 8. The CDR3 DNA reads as TGTGCCAGCAGTGGTGGGGACAGGGCAATCGGGGAGCTGTTTTTT. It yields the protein CASSGGDRAIGELFF.

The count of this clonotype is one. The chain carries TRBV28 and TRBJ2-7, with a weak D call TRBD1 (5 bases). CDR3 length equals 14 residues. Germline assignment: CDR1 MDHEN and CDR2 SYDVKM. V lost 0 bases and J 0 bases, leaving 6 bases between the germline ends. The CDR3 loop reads CASSLWGLSYEQYF. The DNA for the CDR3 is TGTGCCAGCAGTTTATGGGGGCTCTCCTACGAGCAGTACTTC.

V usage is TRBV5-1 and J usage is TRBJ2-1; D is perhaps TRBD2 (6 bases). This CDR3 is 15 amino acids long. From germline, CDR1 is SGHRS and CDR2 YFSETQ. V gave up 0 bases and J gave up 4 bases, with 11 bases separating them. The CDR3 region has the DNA TGCGCCAGCAGCTTGGCGGGGGAGCGGTACAATGAGCAGTTCTTC. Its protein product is CASSLAGERYNEQFF.

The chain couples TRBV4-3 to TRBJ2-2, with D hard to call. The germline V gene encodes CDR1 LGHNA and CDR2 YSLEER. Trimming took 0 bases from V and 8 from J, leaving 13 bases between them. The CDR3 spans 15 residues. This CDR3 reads CASSQDLYGIGELFF. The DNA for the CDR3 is TGCGCCAGCAGCCAAGATCTTTACGGTATTGGGGAGCTGTTTTTT.

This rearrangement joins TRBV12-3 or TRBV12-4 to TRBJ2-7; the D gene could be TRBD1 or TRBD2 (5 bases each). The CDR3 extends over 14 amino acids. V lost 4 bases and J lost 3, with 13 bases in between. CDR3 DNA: TGTGCCAGCAGTTCCTTTCGGGGACGCTACGAGCAGTACTTC. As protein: CASSSFRGRYEQYF.

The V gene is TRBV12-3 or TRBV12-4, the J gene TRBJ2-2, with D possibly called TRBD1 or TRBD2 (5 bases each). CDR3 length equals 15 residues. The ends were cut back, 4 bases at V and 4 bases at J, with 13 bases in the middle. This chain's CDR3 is CASSSGPPGTGELFF. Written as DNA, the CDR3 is TGTGCCAGCAGTTCGGGACCACCTGGCACCGGGGAGCTGTTTTTT.

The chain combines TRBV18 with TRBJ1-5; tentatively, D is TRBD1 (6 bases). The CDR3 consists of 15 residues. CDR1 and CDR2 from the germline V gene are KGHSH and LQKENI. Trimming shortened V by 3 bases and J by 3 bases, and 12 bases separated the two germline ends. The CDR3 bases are TGTGCCAGCTCACCGTGGCAGGGGCCCAATCAGCCCCAGCATTTT. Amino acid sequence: CASSPWQGPNQPQHF.

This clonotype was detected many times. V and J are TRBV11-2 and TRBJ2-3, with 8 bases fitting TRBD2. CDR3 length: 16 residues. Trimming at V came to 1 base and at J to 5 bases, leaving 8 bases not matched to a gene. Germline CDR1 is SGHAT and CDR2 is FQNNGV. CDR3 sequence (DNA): TGTGCCAGCAGCTTAGGCCTGTGGACTAGCTTAGATACGCAGTATTTT. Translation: CASSLGLWTSLDTQYF.

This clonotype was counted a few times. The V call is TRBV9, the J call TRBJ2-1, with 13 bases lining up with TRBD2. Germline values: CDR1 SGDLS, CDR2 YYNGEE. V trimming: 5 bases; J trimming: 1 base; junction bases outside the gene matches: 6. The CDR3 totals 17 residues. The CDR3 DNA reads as TGTGCCAGCAGTCAAGGACTAGCGGGAGCGTCCTACAATGAGCAGTTCTTC. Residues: CASSQGLAGASYNEQFF. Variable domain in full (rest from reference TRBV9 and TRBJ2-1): DSGVTQTPKHLITATGQRVTLRCSPRSGDLSVYWYQQSLDQGLQFLIQYYNGEERAKGNILERFSAQQFPDLHSELNLSSLELGDSALYFCASSQGLAGASYNEQFFGPGTRLTVL.

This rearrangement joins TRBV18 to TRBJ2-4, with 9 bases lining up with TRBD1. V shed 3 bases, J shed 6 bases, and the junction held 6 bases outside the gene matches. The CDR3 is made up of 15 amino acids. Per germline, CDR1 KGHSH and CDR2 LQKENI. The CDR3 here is CASSPTGGDGNIQYF. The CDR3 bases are TGTGCCAGCTCACCGACAGGGGGTGATGGAAACATTCAGTACTTC.

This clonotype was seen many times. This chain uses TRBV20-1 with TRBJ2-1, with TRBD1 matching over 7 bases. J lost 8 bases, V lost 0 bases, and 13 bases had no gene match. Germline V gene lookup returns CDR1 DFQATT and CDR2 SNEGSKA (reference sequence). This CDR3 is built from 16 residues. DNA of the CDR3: TGCAGTGCTAGAGATCGCAGGGGGTCCTTGGTCCATGAGCAGTTCTTC. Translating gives CSARDRRGSLVHEQFF.

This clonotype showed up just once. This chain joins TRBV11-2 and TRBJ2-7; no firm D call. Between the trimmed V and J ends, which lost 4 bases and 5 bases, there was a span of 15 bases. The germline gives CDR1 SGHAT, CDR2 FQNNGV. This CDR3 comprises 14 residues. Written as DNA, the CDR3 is TGTGCCAGCAGCTCGTATGATATGACAAACGAGCAGTACTTC. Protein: CASSSYDMTNEQYF.

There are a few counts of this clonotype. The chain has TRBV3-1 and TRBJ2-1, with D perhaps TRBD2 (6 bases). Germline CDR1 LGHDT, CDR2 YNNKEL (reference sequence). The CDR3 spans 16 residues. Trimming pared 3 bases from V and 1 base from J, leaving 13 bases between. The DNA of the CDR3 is TGTGCCAGCAGCCAGTCCAGCGGGCGATCCTACAATGAGCAGTTCTTC. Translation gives CASSQSSGRSYNEQFF.

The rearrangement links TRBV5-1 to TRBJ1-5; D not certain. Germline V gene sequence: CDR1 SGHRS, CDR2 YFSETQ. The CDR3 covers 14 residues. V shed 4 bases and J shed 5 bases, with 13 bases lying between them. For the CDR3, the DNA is TGCGCCAGCAGCGTCGGACCCAGCGATCAGCCCCAGCATTTT. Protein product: CASSVGPSDQPQHF.

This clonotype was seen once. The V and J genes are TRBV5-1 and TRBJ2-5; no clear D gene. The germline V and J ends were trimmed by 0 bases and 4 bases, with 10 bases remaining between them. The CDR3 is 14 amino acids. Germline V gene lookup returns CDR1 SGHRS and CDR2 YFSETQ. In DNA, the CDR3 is TGCGCCAGCAGCTTGGCTCGGTCGGCAGAGACCCAGTACTTC. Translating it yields CASSLARSAETQYF.

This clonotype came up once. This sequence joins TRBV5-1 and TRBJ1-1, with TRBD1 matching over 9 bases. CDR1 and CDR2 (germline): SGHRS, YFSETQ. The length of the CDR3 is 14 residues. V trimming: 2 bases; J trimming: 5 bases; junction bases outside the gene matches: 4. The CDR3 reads CASSLTGTGTEAFF. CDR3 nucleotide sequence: TGCGCCAGCAGCTTAACCGGGACAGGGACTGAAGCTTTCTTT.

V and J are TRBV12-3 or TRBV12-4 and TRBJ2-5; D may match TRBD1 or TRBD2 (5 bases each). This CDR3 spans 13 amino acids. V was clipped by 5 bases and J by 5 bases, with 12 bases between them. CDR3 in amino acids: CASSDRRGETQYF. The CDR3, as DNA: TGTGCCAGCAGTGACAGACGAGGGGAGACCCAGTACTTC.

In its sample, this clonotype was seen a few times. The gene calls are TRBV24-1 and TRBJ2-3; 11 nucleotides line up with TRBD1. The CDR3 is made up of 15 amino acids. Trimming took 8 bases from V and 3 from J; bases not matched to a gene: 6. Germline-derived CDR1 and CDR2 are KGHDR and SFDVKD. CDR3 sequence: CATNTGTGGTDTQYF. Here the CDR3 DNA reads TGTGCCACCAACACCGGGACAGGGGGGACAGATACGCAGTATTTT.

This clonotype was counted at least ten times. The CDR3 protein is CASLPGGVVYGYTF. The CDR3 region has the DNA TGTGCCAGCTTACCGGGGGGAGTAGTCTATGGCTACACCTTC. The V and J genes are TRBV6-1 and TRBJ1-2, with a weak D call TRBD1 (5 bases). V gave up 8 bases and J gave up 4 bases, with 17 bases separating them. The CDR3 loop spans 14 amino acids. The V gene's germline CDR1 is MNHNS and CDR2 SASEGT.